This T cell receptor (beta chain) emerged from a study of breast tumors, draining lymph nodes, adjacent tissues. This clonotype has at least ten counts. TCRdb processed the multiplex PCR reads anew with MiXCR; each CDR3 protein has one entry. The sample has some 100,000 distinct CDR3 sequences; roughly 20% are singletons. Trimming took 5 bases from V and 6 from J; bases not matched to a gene: 10. This CDR3 has 16 amino acids. Axillary draining lymph nodes of breast cancer patients supplied the node samples. Sequenced: axillary lymph node tissue. The chain is built from TRBV12-3 or TRBV12-4 and TRBJ1-6; 7 bases are shared with TRBD1. This TCR was recovered from a female donor with breast cancer. Some clones in this sample may be carry-over from other donors' samples. CDR3 nucleotides: TGTGCCAGCAGTGAACAGGGGCGGATACCTAATTCACCCCTCCACTTT. Translating it yields CASSEQGRIPNSPLHF.